The source of this T cell receptor (beta chain) is a study of siplizumab effects on memory and regulatory T cells (dated by TCRdb to the late 2010s). For the wider study: The effect of the anti-CD2 antibody siplizumab on alloreactive T-cell subsets was examined in allogeneic mixed lymphocyte reactions constructed from human PBMCs. Here is what the overall study found, with its caveats: Siplizumab significantly reduced the cumulative frequency of alloreactive sequences traceable to unstimulated CD4+ memory T cells. Greater diversity appeared to be present in unstimulated naive T cells than in memory T cells, and a substantial contribution to the alloresponse seemed to be made by naive cells. Whether proliferating Tregs from siplizumab cultures were suppressive was not functionally confirmed. Because sequences below about 10^-5 frequency were poorly captured, only a minor fraction of alloreactive clones could be mapped to unstimulated subsets. Among mappable alloreactive CD4+ clones, the Treg-derived fraction averaged approximately 69% with siplizumab versus approximately 27% in control reactions. About 75-97% of proliferating CD4+ or CD8+ clones could not be given a naive or memory phenotype.

Counted from cysteine to phenylalanine, this CDR3 has 13 amino acids. The sequence is cut down to CDR3 DNA, 39 bases in frame from base 1. V was cut back by 6 bases and J by 1 base, leaving a gap of 9 bases between them. Via the germline V gene, CDR1 is MNHNS and CDR2 SASEGT. Turning to this clone: This receptor's antigen is unknown. It has no much larger one-base neighbor in the sample; base qualities were not kept.

The library was built by means of the immunoSEQ multiplex PCR assay. Approximately 100,000 TCR templates per sample were assayed on the deep sequencing platform. Genomic DNA extracted from sorted T cells was used for TCRbeta CDR3 sequencing. The published analysis was carried out like this. The R programming language was used for clonal analysis of the TCRbeta CDR3 data. Alloreactive CD4+ and CD8+ clones were defined by comparing unstimulated samples with post-reaction CFSE-low samples. Regulatory or non-regulatory origin of alloreactive CD4+ clones was assigned by matching sequences to the sorted unstimulated Treg and non-Treg repertoires. What TCRdb holds here is the immuneACCESS table cut down to in-frame rearrangements. Part of the clones is not present; checked against another copy, under half of the missing clones reflect an unresolved V gene, and the others are unexplained. The V and J calls and clone size were taken over from that table, and D and trimming were inferred from the DNA. The table for this sample lists 20,000 to 30,000 clones; 80% to 90% of them were counted only once. Roughly a quarter of the sample is in the top ten clones.

Unstimulated CD4+ memory cells were also sequenced in three donor pairs, together with CD4+ naive, CD8+ TEMRA, CD8+ naive and CD8+ effector memory subsets. Sorted unstimulated T cells and proliferating T cells recovered from mixed lymphocyte reactions were subjected to TCRbeta CDR3 sequencing. Fresh whole blood from nine to eleven HLA-typed healthy donors was used to isolate PBMCs. Recombination linked TRBV6-1 to TRBJ2-5; the D region possibly corresponds to TRBD2 (5 bases align). The sequence came from a human donor in good health. The sample taken for sequencing was memory CD4+ T cells sorted from blood. Reading the label with the study, this specimen's cell subset or site is: unstimulated CD4+ memory T cells. The CDR3 has the sequence CASSRRPQETQYF. The nucleotide sequence reads as follows: TGTGCCAGCAGCAGGAGGCCCCAAGAGACCCAGTACTTC.